This TCR beta chain was identified in a study of blood T cell repertoires in COVID-19. Seattle participants joined during active infection and were tracked over time. Clones were sequenced by immunoSEQ multiplex PCR, and TCRdb holds only the in-frame ones, with some missing. The data show some 220,000 clones, 70% to 90% seen once. V shed 8 bases and J 4 bases; nucleotides not matched to a gene: 3. Per the germline V gene, CDR1 is LGHDT and CDR2 is YNNKEL (reference sequence). The CDR3 length is 12 residues. The chain joins TRBV3-1 (or the pseudogene TRBV3-2) to TRBJ2-3; 7 bases agree with TRBD2. The specimen was peripheral blood. This TCR came from a man in his fifties with COVID-19, enrolled during active disease. The CDR3 sequence is CASSGGPDTQYF. CDR3 DNA: TGTGCCAGCTCGGGGGGTCCAGATACGCAGTATTTT.